This T cell receptor beta chain was profiled in a study of cytomegalovirus exposure and HLA in healthy donors. Study observations and caveats: Trimming of TCR beta V- and J-genes showed a link, identified in a later analysis, to a missense DCLRE1C variant.

The germline V gene has CDR1 MNHNS and CDR2 SASEGT. There are 13 residues in the CDR3. With V trimmed by 8 bases and J by 4 bases, 6 bases remained unmatched. This clone has just a few counts. Antigen: not known. The PCR employed 60 Vbeta primers together with 13 Jbeta primers. Clones were sequenced by immunoSEQ multiplex PCR, and TCRdb holds only the in-frame ones, with some missing. The sample contains 60,000 to 65,000 clones, 65% to 75% of which appear only once. V usage is TRBV6-1 and J usage is TRBJ2-7; 9 bases are shared with TRBD2. The TCR sequence derives from a man aged 50-59 years in good health and CMV-seropositive. The sample comprised PBMCs. This CDR3 is CASSLAGNYEQYF. For the CDR3, the DNA is TGTGCCAGCTCACTAGCGGGTAATTACGAGCAGTACTTC.